This T cell receptor (beta chain) stems from a study of T-cell memory formation after mild COVID-19. Study in general: TCR clusters were mostly confined to one donor each. Findings and limits, study-wide: Cross-reactive memory appears to have joined, as suggested by some responding clones showing up in pre-infection memory.

This clonotype was found a few times. Its antigen is still unknown. Looked up from germline, CDR1 is LGHNA and CDR2 is YNFKEQ. The junction had 5 bases not matched to a gene; V was cut back by 4 bases and J by 3 bases. The CDR3 runs to 15 residues. Each CDR3 protein is one row after TCRdb ran MiXCR on the 5' RACE reads. The sample carries roughly 620,000 distinct CDR3 sequences, roughly 18% recorded once. This rearrangement joins TRBV4-2 to TRBJ1-4; TRBD1 matches 7 bases. The sequencing sample was made of PBMCs or a T cell subset sorted from them (not recorded which). The receptor's source is an adult woman who had mild COVID-19 (a few samples of this study predate the infection). Cell type and time point are not known. CDR3 residues: CASSRTGTANEKLFF. In nucleotides, the CDR3 is TGTGCCAGCAGCCGAACCGGGACAGCTAATGAAAAACTGTTTTTT.